The T cell receptor beta chain described here comes from a study of identifying expanded T cells in peripheral blood. Study results and caveats: Over around two and four weeks, about 15 and 18 clones changed, versus roughly 1.1 between replicates. Across healthy donors, higher total template counts meant significantly greater approximately two-week count variance.

This clone was counted ten times or more. What it binds is not known. Healthy donors had no documented immune events, such as infections, while sampled. Here immunoSEQ multiplex PCR was the method, and the copy in TCRdb shows in-frame clones only, minus some. The table includes about 78,000 clones, 84% detected once. Trimming cost V 4 bases and J 6 bases, with 10 bases left between them. Germline CDR1 and CDR2: LGHNA and YNFKEQ. The CDR3 spans 13 residues. V and J are TRBV4-2 and TRBJ2-1; no clear D. The clonotype comes from a person between 18 and 75 years old in good health. Sequenced material: blood. Here the CDR3 reads CASSPDQSNEQFF. CDR3 sequence (DNA): TGTGCCAGCAGCCCAGACCAGTCCAATGAGCAGTTCTTC.